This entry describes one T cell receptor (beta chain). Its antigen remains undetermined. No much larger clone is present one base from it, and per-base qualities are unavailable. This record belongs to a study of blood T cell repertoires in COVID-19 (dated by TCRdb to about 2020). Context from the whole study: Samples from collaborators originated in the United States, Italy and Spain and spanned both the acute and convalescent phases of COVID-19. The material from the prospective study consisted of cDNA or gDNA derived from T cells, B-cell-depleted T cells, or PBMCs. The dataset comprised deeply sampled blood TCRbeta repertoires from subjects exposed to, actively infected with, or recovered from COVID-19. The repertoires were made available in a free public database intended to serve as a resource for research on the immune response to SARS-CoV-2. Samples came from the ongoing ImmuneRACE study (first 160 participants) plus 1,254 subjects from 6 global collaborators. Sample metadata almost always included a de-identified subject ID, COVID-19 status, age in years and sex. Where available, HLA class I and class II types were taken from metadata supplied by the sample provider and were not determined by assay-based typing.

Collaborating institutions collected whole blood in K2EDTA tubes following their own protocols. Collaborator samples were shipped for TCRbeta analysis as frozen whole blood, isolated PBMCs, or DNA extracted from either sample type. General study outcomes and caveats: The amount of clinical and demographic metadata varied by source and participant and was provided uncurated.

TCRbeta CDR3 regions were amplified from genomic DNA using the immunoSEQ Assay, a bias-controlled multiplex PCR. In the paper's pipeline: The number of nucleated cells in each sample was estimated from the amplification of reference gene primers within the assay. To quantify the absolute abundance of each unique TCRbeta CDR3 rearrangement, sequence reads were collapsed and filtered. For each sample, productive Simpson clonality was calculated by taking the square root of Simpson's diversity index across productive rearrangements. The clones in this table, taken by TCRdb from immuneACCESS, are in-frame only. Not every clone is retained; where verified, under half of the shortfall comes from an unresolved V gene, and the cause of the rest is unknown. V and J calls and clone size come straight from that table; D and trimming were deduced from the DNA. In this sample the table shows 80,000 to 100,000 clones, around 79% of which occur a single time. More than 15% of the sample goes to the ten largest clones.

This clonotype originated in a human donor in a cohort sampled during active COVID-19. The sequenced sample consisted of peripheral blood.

CDR3 protein: CASSFSAQRNTEAFF. The nucleotide sequence is TGTGCCAGCAGTTTTTCTGCACAGAGGAACACTGAAGCTTTCTTT. In this chain, TRBV7-2 is recombined with TRBJ1-1; no D gene can be assigned with confidence. At the junction V is shortened by 6 bases and J by 1 base, with 15 bases in between. The germline V gene gives CDR1 as SGHTA and CDR2 as FQGNSA. Counted from cysteine to phenylalanine, this CDR3 has 15 amino acids. This entry keeps only the CDR3 DNA: 45 bases, framed from base 1.